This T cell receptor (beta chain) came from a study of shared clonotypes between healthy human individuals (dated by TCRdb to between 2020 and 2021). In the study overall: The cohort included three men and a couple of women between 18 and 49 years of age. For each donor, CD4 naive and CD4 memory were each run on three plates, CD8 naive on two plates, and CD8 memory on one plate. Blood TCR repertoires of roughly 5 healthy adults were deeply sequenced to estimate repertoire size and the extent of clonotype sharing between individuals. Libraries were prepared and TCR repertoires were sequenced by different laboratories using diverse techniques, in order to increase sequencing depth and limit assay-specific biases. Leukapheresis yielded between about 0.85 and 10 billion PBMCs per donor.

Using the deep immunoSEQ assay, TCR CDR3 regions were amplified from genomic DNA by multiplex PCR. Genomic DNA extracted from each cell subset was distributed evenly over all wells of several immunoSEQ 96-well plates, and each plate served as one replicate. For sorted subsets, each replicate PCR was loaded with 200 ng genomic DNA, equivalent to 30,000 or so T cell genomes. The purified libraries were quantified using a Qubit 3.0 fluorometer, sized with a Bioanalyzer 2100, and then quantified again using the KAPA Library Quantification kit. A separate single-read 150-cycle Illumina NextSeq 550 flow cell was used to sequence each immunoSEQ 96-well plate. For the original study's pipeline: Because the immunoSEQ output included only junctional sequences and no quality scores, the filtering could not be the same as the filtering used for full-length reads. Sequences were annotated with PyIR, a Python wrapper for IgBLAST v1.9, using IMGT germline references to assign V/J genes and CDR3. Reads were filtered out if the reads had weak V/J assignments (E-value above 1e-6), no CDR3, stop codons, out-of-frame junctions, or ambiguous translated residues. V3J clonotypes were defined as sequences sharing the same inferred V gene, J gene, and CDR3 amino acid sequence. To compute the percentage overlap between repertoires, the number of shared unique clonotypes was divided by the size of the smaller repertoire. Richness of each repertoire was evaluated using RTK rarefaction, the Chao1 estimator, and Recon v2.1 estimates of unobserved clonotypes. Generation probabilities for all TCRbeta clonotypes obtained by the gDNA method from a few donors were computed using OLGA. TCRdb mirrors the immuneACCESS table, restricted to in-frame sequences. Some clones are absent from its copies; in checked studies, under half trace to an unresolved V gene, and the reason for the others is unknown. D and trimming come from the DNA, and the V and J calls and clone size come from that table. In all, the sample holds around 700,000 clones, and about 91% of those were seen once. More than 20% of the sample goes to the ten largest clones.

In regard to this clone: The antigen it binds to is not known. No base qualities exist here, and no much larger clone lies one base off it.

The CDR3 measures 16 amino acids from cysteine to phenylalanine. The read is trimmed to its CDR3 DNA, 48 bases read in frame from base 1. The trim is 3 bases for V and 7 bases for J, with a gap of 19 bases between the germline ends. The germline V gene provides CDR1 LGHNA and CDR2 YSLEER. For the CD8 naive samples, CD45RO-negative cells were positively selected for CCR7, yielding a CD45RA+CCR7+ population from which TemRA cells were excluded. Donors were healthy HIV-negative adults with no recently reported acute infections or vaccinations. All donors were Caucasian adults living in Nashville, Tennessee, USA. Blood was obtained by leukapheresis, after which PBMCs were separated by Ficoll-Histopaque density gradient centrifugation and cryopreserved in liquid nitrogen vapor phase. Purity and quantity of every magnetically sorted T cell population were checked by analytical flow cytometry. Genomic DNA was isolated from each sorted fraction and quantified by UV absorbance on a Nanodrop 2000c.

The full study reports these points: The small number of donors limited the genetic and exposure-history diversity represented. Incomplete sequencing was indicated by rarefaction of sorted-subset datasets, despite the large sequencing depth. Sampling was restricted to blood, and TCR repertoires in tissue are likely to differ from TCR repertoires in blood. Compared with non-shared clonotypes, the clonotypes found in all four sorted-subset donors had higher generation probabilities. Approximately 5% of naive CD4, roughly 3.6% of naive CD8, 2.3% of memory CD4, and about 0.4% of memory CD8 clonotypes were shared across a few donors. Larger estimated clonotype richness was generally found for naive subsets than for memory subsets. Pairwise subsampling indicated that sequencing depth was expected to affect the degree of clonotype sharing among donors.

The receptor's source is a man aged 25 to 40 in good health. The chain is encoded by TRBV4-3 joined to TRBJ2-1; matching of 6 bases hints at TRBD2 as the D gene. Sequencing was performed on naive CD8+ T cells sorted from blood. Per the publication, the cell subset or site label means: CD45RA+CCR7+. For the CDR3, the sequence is CASSQSAGSYKNEQFF. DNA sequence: TGCGCCAGCAGCCAGTCCGCCGGGAGCTACAAGAATGAGCAGTTCTTC.